Shown below are 28 T cell receptor beta chains from a single sample sequenced in a study of blood T cell repertoires in COVID-19. The assay was immunoSEQ multiplex PCR, and TCRdb's table has in-frame clones only and misses some. Of roughly 40,000 clones in the sample, almost 80% are singletons; the top ten hold 33%. Sequencing used peripheral blood. The receptors were gathered from a woman of 80 years or more with acute or convalescent COVID-19.

The chain uses TRBV3-1 (or the pseudogene TRBV3-2) and TRBJ1-1, with D hard to call. This CDR3 is built from 16 residues. Germline lookup yields CDR1 LGHDT and CDR2 YNNKEL (reference sequence). V lost 0 bases and J 4 bases, leaving 15 bases between the germline ends. The CDR3: CASSQEVGGFGTEAFF. CDR3 DNA sequence: TGTGCCAGCAGCCAAGAGGTAGGCGGGTTTGGCACTGAAGCTTTCTTT.

V is TRBV18 and J is TRBJ1-1, with D unclear. The germline V and J ends were trimmed by 3 bases and 1 base, with 9 bases remaining between them. Germline values: CDR1 KGHSH, CDR2 LQKENI. The CDR3 has 14 amino acids. For the CDR3, the DNA is TGTGCCAGCTCACCTGTCCCAGGGAACACTGAAGCTTTCTTT. Translation: CASSPVPGNTEAFF. The full variable domain, its missing parts supplied by reference TRBV18 and TRBJ1-1, is NAGVMQNPRHLVRRRGQEARLRCSPMKGHSHVYWYRQLPEEGLKFMVYLQKENIIDESGMPKERFSAEFPKEGPSILRIQQVVRGDSAAYFCASSPVPGNTEAFFGQGTRLTVV.

The chain joins TRBV18 to TRBJ2-1; unclear D gene. Trimming took off 10 bases at V and 10 bases at J, with 14 bases between the two ends. Germline V gene sequence: CDR1 KGHSH, CDR2 LQKENI. There are 11 residues in the CDR3. The chain's CDR3 is CATRRQSEQFF. Written as DNA, the CDR3 is TGTGCCACCCGGCGGCAAAGCGAGCAGTTCTTC.

The V call is TRBV5-1, the J call TRBJ2-4, with 7 bases fitting TRBD2. Per germline, CDR1 SGHRS and CDR2 YFSETQ. The CDR3 has 14 residues. The V and J ends lost 0 bases and 6 bases, in that order; junction bases with no gene match: 3. The CDR3 nucleotides are TGCGCCAGCAGCTTGGGACCGGGGGGAAACATTCAGTACTTC. Its protein product is CASSLGPGGNIQYF.

V and J are TRBV5-4 and TRBJ2-5; 14 bases are shared with TRBD2. The V gene end was trimmed by 4 bases and the J gene end by 7 bases; junction bases not matched to a gene: 6. This CDR3 contains 15 residues. CDR1 SGHNT and CDR2 YYREEE come from the germline V gene (reference sequence). CDR3 protein: CASSTTGTSGRTQYF. The CDR3 DNA is TGTGCCAGCAGCACCACCGGGACTAGCGGGAGGACCCAGTACTTC.

The chain links TRBV19 to TRBJ1-5, with a weak D call TRBD1 (6 bases). Trimming stripped 3 bases from V and 1 base from J, with 13 bases between. The CDR3 contains 16 residues. Germline V gives CDR1 LNHDA, CDR2 SQIVND (reference sequence). The CDR3 bases are TGTGCCAGTAGTATTAGGTCAGGGGTCAGCAATCAGCCCCAGCATTTT. Translated, it gives CASSIRSGVSNQPQHF.

This chain uses TRBV19 with TRBJ1-1; tentative D call: TRBD1 (6 bases). V dropped 8 bases and J dropped 0 bases, with 16 bases sitting between them. Per the germline V gene, CDR1 is LNHDA and CDR2 is SQIVND (reference sequence). This CDR3 is 15 amino acids long. CDR3 sequence (DNA): TGTGCCAGTTTCCGGGACACATACTTGAACACTGAAGCTTTCTTT. This translates into CASFRDTYLNTEAFF.

V and J are TRBV5-6 and TRBJ2-3, with TRBD1 as a possible D gene (5 bases). V lost 0 bases to trimming and J lost 2 bases, with 7 bases between them. The CDR3 runs to 14 residues. Germline CDR1 and CDR2: SGHDT and YYEEEE. The CDR3 region has the DNA TGTGCCAGCAGCTTGGGACAGTACACAGATACGCAGTATTTT. The encoded protein is CASSLGQYTDTQYF.

The chain recombines TRBV5-6 with TRBJ2-3; 8 bases are a match to TRBD2. Unmatched junction bases numbered 6, after V lost 4 bases and J lost 2 bases. The length of the CDR3 is 15 residues. CDR1 SGHDT and CDR2 YYEEEE come from the germline V gene. CDR3: CASSRGGSLTDTQYF. As DNA, the CDR3 is TGTGCCAGCAGCCGGGGGGGCAGCCTCACAGATACGCAGTATTTT. The variable domain in full, with the rest retrieved from reference TRBV5-6 and TRBJ2-3, is DAGVTQSPTHLIKTRGQQVTLRCSPKSGHDTVSWYQQALGQGPQFIFQYYEEEERQRGNFPDRFSGHQFPNYSSELNVNALLLGDSALYLCASSRGGSLTDTQYFGPGTRLTVL.

The chain couples TRBV7-2 to TRBJ2-3; a weak D match, TRBD2 (7 bases). Trimming cost V 5 bases and J 2 bases, with 20 bases left between them. The CDR3 covers 17 residues. Looked up from germline, CDR1 is SGHTA and CDR2 is FQGNSA. CDR3 DNA sequence: TGTGCCAGCAGCCCGCGGGGGCCTAGCGGTTTCACAGATACGCAGTATTTT. The encoded protein is CASSPRGPSGFTDTQYF.

V gene TRBV6-5 combines with J gene TRBJ1-5; TRBD1 is a possible D gene (5 bases). Germline V gene lookup returns CDR1 MNHEY and CDR2 SVGAGI. V dropped 5 bases and J dropped 2 bases, with 10 bases sitting between them. The CDR3 covers 14 residues. The CDR3 loop is CASSQGRGNQPQHF. As DNA, the CDR3 is TGTGCCAGCAGTCAGGGTAGGGGCAATCAGCCCCAGCATTTT.

This sequence joins TRBV10-1 and TRBJ1-2; TRBD1 aligns across 9 bases. Per germline, CDR1 WNHNN and CDR2 SYGVQD (reference sequence). The CDR3 covers 15 residues. J gave up 7 bases and V 7 bases, and 13 bases lay outside the gene matches. The CDR3 here is CASMGQGTRLAGYTF. The CDR3 DNA reads as TGCGCCAGCATGGGACAGGGAACGAGGTTGGCTGGCTACACCTTC.

The rearrangement joins TRBV9 to TRBJ1-2, with TRBD1 matching 8 bases. V trimming: 1 base; J trimming: 0 bases; junction bases outside the gene matches: 5. This CDR3 region has 16 residues. Per germline, CDR1 SGDLS and CDR2 YYNGEE. CDR3: CASSVSRQGPNYGYTF. The DNA for the CDR3 is TGTGCCAGCAGCGTATCTAGACAGGGGCCTAACTATGGCTACACCTTC.

This chain connects TRBV5-1 to TRBJ2-5; the match to TRBD2 covers 10 bases. CDR3 size: 16 residues. Germline-derived CDR1 and CDR2 are SGHRS and YFSETQ. The ends lost 4 bases at V and 5 bases at J; junction bases unmatched: 11. CDR3 region: CASSPTLSGRGETQYF. The CDR3, as DNA: TGCGCCAGCAGCCCAACTCTAAGCGGGAGGGGCGAGACCCAGTACTTC.

The rearrangement uses TRBV2 and TRBJ1-2, with no clear D. Germline V lookup: CDR1 SNHLY, CDR2 FYNNEI. Deletions cut 8 bases from V and 4 bases from J, with 14 bases between. The CDR3 totals 13 residues. The CDR3: CASSGRQAYGYTF. In DNA form, the CDR3 reads TGTGCCAGCTCCGGGAGGCAGGCCTATGGCTACACCTTC.

Only a few counts were recorded for this clone. The rearrangement uses TRBV7-9 and TRBJ2-5; the D gene is possibly TRBD1 (6 bases). This CDR3 region has 14 residues. Germline CDR1 is SEHNR and CDR2 is FQNEAQ (reference sequence). V lost 3 bases and J 4 bases, leaving 12 bases between the germline ends. CDR3 coding DNA: TGTGCCAGCAGCTTGGGACAAAACTTAGAGACCCAGTACTTC. Residues: CASSLGQNLETQYF.

The sample holds a few counts of this clone. The rearrangement links TRBV19 to TRBJ2-1, with 7 bases fitting TRBD1. The CDR3 runs to 15 residues. Trimming took 6 bases from V and 1 from J; bases not matched to a gene: 6. Germline V CDR1 and CDR2: LNHDA, SQIVND (reference sequence). The CDR3 region is CASRTQGESYNEQFF. CDR3 nucleotides: TGTGCCAGTAGGACCCAGGGGGAGTCCTACAATGAGCAGTTCTTC.

This clone was seen a few times. The rearrangement uses TRBV27 and TRBJ1-4; 7 bases align to TRBD1. The CDR3 has 16 amino acids. CDR1 is MNHEY, CDR2 SMNVEV, per germline (reference sequence). The V and J ends lost 3 bases and 4 bases, in that order; junction bases with no gene match: 8. Written as DNA, the CDR3 is TGTGCCAGCAGTTTTCAAGCCCGACAGGGTAATGAAAAACTGTTTTTT. Protein: CASSFQARQGNEKLFF.

This clone occurred a few times. The genes are TRBV7-2 and TRBJ2-7; the D gene is possibly TRBD1 (6 bases). Trimming took off 7 bases at V and 1 base at J, with 14 bases between the two ends. The CDR3 runs to 14 residues. Germline assignment: CDR1 SGHTA and CDR2 FQGNSA. CDR3 amino acids: CASISGTTSYEQYF. CDR3 nucleotides: TGTGCCAGCATCTCCGGGACAACTTCCTACGAGCAGTACTTC.

V gene TRBV5-4 combines with J gene TRBJ2-7; 13 bases map to TRBD2. In germline, CDR1 is SGHNT, CDR2 YYREEE (reference sequence). The CDR3 runs to 15 residues. Trimming removed 4 bases from V and 4 bases from J; junction bases left unmatched: 5. CDR3 sequence (DNA): TGTGCCAGCAGCGGGGGGACTAGCGGGAATTACGAGCAGTACTTC. Protein product: CASSGGTSGNYEQYF.

The DNA of the CDR3 is TGTGCCAGCAGGGACAGGGGGCGGACTGAAGCTTTCTTT. It yields the protein CASRDRGRTEAFF. This chain joins TRBV19 and TRBJ1-1; TRBD1 matches 12 bases. Germline loops: CDR1 LNHDA, CDR2 SQIVND (reference sequence). V shed 9 bases and J 5 bases; nucleotides not matched to a gene: 4. CDR3 size: 13 residues.

The gene calls are TRBV10-2 and TRBJ1-2, with TRBD1 matching 7 bases. The length of the CDR3 is 14 residues. Germline V gives CDR1 WSHSY, CDR2 SAAADI. V dropped 3 bases and J dropped 5; count of bases not matched to a gene: 6. The CDR3 DNA is TGCGCCAGCAGTGATGAGGGGGCGCTTTATGGCTACACCTTC. Protein sequence: CASSDEGALYGYTF.

J is TRBJ2-1 and V is TRBV5-4, with 12 bases aligning to TRBD2. This CDR3 comprises 15 residues. The germline CDR1 and CDR2 sequences are SGHNT and YYREEE (reference sequence). Trimming at V came to 5 bases and at J to 9 bases, leaving 9 bases not matched to a gene. CDR3 region: CASRARLAGALEQFF. The CDR3 nucleotides read TGTGCCAGCAGAGCGAGACTAGCGGGAGCGCTTGAGCAGTTCTTC.

This clone is a singleton in its sample. The V and J genes are TRBV5-1 and TRBJ2-5, with D maybe TRBD2 (5 bases). There are 16 residues in the CDR3. Germline CDR1 SGHRS, CDR2 YFSETQ. The V end lost 0 bases, the J end lost 4 bases, and 16 bases lay between the germline ends. Here the CDR3 DNA reads TGCGCCAGCAGCTTGGAAGGGCAGGCACGGGGAGAGACCCAGTACTTC. Translated, it gives CASSLEGQARGETQYF.

The sample holds a few counts of this clone. The chain employs TRBV20-1 and TRBJ2-1; the D gene is possibly TRBD2 (6 bases). V lost 4 bases and J lost 10, with 11 bases in between. Germline V gene data show CDR1 as DFQATT and CDR2 as SNEGSKA (reference sequence). The CDR3 consists of 11 residues. The CDR3 region has the DNA TGCAGTGCTAACGGCGGGGAAGAGCAGTTCTTC. Translating it yields CSANGGEEQFF.

This chain links TRBV19 with TRBJ2-5; 9 bases agree with TRBD1. The CDR3 length is 15 residues. V was clipped by 5 bases and J by 5 bases; unmatched bases: 9. Germline-derived CDR1 and CDR2 are LNHDA and SQIVND (reference sequence). Here the CDR3 reads CASSSLQGAWETQYF. DNA for the CDR3: TGTGCCAGTAGTTCGCTACAGGGGGCTTGGGAGACCCAGTACTTC.

As DNA, the CDR3 is TGCGCCAGCAGCTTCGGGACTAGCGATTACAATGAGCAGTTCTTC. Translating it yields CASSFGTSDYNEQFF. This rearrangement joins TRBV5-1 to TRBJ2-1; 10 bases map to TRBD2. This CDR3 spans 15 amino acids. CDR1 is SGHRS and CDR2 is YFSETQ in the germline V gene. With V trimmed by 2 bases and J by 4 bases, 3 bases remained unmatched.

V and J are TRBV14 and TRBJ2-3; 7 nucleotides agree with TRBD2. From germline, CDR1 is SGHDN and CDR2 FVKESK. CDR3 length: 17 amino acids. Trimming took 6 bases from V and 1 from J; bases not matched to a gene: 13. The CDR3 spells CASSAPGLLWGTDTQYF. CDR3 in DNA: TGTGCCAGCAGTGCTCCGGGACTACTCTGGGGCACAGATACGCAGTATTTT. Full variable domain (missing parts from reference TRBV14 and TRBJ2-3): EAGVTQFPSHSVIEKGQTVTLRCDPISGHDNLYWYRRVMGKEIKFLLHFVKESKQDESGMPNNRFLAERTGGTYSTLKVQPAELEDSGVYFCASSAPGLLWGTDTQYFGPGTRLTVL.